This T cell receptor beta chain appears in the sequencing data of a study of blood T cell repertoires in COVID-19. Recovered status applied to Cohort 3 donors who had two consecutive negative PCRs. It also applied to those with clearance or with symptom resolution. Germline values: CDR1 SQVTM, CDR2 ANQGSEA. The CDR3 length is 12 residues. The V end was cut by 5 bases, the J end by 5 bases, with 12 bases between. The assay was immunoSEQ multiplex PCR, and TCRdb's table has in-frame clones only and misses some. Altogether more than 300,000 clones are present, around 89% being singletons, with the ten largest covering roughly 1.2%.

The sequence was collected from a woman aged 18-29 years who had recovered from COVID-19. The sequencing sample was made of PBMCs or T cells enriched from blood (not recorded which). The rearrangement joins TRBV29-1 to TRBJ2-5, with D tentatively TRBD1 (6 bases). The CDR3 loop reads CSVNRAPETQYF. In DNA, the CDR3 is TGCAGCGTTAACAGGGCTCCGGAGACCCAGTACTTC.